Below, 2 T cell receptor beta chains from the same sample are listed, as sequenced in a study of blood T cell repertoires in COVID-19. Some clones are missing from TCRdb's copy, which holds only in-frame ones; the method was immunoSEQ multiplex PCR. The sample shows 80,000 to 100,000 clones, approximately 79% of them seen only once. Sequencing was performed on peripheral blood. All receptors derive from a man aged 65 to 85 with active or convalescent COVID-19.

This clone was seen only a few times. V gene TRBV19 combines with J gene TRBJ2-2, with TRBD1 matching 9 bases. The CDR3 length is 15 residues. CDR1 is LNHDA, CDR2 SQIVND, per germline (reference sequence). V lost 3 bases, J lost 3 bases, and 2 bases stayed unmatched. CDR3 in amino acids: CASSIGTGYTGELFF. The CDR3 nucleotides are TGTGCCAGTAGTATCGGGACAGGGTACACCGGGGAGCTGTTTTTT.

The chain combines TRBV7-2 with TRBJ1-2; 11 bases fit TRBD1. After removal of 4 bases from V and 8 bases from J, the junction contained 9 bases not matched to a gene. The V gene's germline CDR1 is SGHTA and CDR2 FQGNSA. The CDR3 has 15 amino acids. Written as DNA, the CDR3 is TGTGCCAGCAGCTACGCCGGGACAGGGGGAAAAGGCTACACCTTC. As protein: CASSYAGTGGKGYTF.